The T cell receptor (beta chain) described here comes from a study of blood T cell repertoires in COVID-19. Germline loops: CDR1 SQVTM, CDR2 ANQGSEA. The CDR3 has 16 amino acids. V was clipped by 0 bases and J by 4 bases; unmatched bases: 5. Produced via immunoSEQ multiplex PCR; TCRdb's table is partial and in-frame only. The sample contains 400,000 to 450,000 clones, approximately 92% of which appear only once. This chain uses TRBV29-1 with TRBJ2-2, with TRBD2 matching over 10 bases. The sequenced material came from PBMCs or T cells enriched from blood (not recorded which). The TCR sequence derives from a young man who had recovered from COVID-19. DNA of the CDR3: TGCAGCGTTGAAGATCTAGCGGGAGTTTCCACCGGGGAGCTGTTTTTT. It specifies CSVEDLAGVSTGELFF.